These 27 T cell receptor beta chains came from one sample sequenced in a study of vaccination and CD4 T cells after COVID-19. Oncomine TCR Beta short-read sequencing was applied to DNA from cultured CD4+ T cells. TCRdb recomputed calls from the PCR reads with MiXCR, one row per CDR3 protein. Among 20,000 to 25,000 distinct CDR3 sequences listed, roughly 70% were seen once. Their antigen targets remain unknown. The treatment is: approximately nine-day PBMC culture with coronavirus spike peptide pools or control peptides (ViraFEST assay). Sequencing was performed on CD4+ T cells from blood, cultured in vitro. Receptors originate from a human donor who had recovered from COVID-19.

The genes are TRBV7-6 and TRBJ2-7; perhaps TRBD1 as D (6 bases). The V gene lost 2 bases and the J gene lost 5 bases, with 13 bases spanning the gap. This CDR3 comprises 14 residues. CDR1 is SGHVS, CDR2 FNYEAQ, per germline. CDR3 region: CASSLRQVTDEQYF. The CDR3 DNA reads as TGTGCCAGCAGCTTAAGACAGGTAACGGACGAGCAGTACTTC.

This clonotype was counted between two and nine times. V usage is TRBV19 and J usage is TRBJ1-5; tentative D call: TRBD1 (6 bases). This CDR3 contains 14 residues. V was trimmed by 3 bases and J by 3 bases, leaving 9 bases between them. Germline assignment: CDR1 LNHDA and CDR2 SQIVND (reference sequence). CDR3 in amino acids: CASSIHRANQPQHF. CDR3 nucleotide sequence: TGTGCCAGTAGTATTCACAGGGCCAATCAGCCCCAGCATTTT.

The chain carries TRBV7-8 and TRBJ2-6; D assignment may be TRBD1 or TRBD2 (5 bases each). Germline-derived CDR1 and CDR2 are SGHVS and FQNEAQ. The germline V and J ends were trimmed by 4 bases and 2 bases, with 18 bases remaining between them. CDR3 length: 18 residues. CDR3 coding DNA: TGTGCCAGCAGCTCCCTAAGCCTGGGGGTCGCTGGGGCCAACGTCCTGACTTTC. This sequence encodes CASSSLSLGVAGANVLTF.

DNA for the CDR3: TGTGCCAGCGGCAGGACTAGCGGGTACGAGCAGTACTTC. This sequence encodes CASGRTSGYEQYF. V usage is TRBV28 and J usage is TRBJ2-7; 11 nucleotides match TRBD2. Germline V gene data show CDR1 as MDHEN and CDR2 as SYDVKM. The CDR3 sequence is 13 residues long. The J segment lost 4 bases and the V segment lost 8 bases, leaving 4 bases of the junction unmatched.

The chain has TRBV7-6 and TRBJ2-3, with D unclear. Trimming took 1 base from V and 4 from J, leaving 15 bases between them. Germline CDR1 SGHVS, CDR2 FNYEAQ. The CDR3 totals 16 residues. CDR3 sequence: CASSLDNGSPSDTQYF. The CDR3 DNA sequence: TGTGCCAGCAGCTTAGATAACGGGTCCCCTTCAGATACGCAGTATTTT.

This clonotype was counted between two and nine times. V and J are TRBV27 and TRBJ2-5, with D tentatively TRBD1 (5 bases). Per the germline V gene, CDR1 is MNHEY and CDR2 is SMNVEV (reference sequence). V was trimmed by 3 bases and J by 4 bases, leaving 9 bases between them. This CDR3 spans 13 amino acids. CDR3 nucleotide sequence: TGTGCCAGCAGTTTCACAGGACCAGAGACCCAGTACTTC. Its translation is CASSFTGPETQYF.

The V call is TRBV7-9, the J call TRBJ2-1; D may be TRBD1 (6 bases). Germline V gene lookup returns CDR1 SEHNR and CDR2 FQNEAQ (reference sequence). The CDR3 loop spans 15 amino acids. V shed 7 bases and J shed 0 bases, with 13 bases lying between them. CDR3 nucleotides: TGTGCCAGCACCCAGGGGTCGAGCTCCTACAATGAGCAGTTCTTC. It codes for CASTQGSSSYNEQFF.

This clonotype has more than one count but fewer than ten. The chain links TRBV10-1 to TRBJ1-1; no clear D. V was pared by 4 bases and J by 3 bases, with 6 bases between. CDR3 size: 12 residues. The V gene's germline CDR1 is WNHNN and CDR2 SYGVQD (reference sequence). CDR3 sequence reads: CASSAPDTEAFF. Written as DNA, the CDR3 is TGCGCCAGCAGTGCGCCGGACACTGAAGCTTTCTTT.

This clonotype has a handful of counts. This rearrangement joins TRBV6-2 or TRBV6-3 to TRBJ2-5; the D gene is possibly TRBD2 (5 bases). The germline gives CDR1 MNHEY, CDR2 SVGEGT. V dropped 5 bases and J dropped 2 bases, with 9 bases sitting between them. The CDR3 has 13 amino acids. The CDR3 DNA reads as TGTGCCAGCAGTCGGAGGTCACAAGAGACCCAGTACTTC. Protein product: CASSRRSQETQYF.

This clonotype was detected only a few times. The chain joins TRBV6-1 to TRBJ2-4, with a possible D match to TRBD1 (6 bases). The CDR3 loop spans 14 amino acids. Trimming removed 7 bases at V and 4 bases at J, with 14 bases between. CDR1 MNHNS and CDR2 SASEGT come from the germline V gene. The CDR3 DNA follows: TGTGCCAGCAAGACTTCAGGACAGAAAAACATTCAGTACTTC. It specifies CASKTSGQKNIQYF.

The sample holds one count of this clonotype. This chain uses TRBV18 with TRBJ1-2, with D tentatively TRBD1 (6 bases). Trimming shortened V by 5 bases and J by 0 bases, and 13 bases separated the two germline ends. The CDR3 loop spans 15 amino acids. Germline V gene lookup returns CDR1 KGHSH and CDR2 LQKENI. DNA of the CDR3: TGTGCCAGCTCAGTCGCACAGGGAACTAACTATGGCTACACCTTC. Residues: CASSVAQGTNYGYTF.

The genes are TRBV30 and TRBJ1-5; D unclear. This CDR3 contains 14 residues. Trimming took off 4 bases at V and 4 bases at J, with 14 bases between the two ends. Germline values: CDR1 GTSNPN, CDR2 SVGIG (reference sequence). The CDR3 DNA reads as TGTGCCTGGACGACCGGCATTCGAAATCAGCCCCAGCATTTT. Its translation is CAWTTGIRNQPQHF.

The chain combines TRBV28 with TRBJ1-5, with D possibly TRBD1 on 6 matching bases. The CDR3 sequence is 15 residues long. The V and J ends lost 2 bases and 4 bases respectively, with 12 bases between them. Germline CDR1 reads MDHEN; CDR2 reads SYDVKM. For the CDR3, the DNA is TGTGCCAGCAGTTTAATAGGGGGGGTAAATCAGCCCCAGCATTTT. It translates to CASSLIGGVNQPQHF.

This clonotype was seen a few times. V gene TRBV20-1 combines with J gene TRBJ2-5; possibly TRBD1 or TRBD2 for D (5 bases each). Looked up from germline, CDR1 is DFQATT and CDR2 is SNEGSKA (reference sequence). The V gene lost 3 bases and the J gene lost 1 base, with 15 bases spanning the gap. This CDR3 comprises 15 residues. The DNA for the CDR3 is TGCAGTGCTAGTCGGGCAGGGACCTTCCAAGAGACCCAGTACTTC. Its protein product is CSASRAGTFQETQYF.

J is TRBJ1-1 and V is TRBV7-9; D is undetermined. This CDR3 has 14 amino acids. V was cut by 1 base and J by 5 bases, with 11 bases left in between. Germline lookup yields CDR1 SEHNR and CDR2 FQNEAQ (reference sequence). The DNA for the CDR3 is TGTGCCAGCAGCTTAGTAGGTAGGGATACTGAAGCTTTCTTT. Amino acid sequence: CASSLVGRDTEAFF.

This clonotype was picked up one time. The CDR3 nucleotides are TGTGCCAGCATGCACGAGGGCGGGAGGTTCAATGAGCAGTTCTTC. Amino acids: CASMHEGGRFNEQFF. This sequence joins TRBV2 and TRBJ2-1, with TRBD2 matching 8 bases. V dropped 7 bases and J dropped 6; count of bases not matched to a gene: 11. Germline assignment: CDR1 SNHLY and CDR2 FYNNEI. CDR3 length: 15 amino acids.

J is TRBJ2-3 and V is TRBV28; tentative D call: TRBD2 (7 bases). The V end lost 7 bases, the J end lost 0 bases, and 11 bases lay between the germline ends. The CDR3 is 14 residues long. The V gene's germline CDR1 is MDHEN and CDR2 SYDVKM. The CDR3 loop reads CASKGGGSTDTQYF. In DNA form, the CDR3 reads TGTGCCAGCAAGGGCGGGGGCAGCACAGATACGCAGTATTTT.

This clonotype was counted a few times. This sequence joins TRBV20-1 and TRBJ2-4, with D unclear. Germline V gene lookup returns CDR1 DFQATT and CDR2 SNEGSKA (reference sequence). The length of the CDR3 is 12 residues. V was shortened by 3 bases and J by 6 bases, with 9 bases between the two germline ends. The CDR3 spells CSARARGNIQYF. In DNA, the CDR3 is TGCAGTGCTAGGGCCCGTGGAAACATTCAGTACTTC.

The CDR3 nucleotides read TGCAGTGCGGGGGCGTCGGGACAGGGGGCCCCGGTGGCTTTCTTT. This sequence encodes CSAGASGQGAPVAFF. V is TRBV20-1 and J is TRBJ1-1; 12 bases map to TRBD1. The CDR3 contains 15 residues. The ends lost 6 bases at V and 11 bases at J; junction bases unmatched: 16. Germline V gives CDR1 DFQATT, CDR2 SNEGSKA (reference sequence).

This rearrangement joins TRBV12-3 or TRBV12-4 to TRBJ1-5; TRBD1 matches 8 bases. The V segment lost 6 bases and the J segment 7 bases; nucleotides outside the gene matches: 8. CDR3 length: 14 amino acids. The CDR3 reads CASRGAGGDQPQHF. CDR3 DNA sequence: TGTGCCAGCAGGGGAGCAGGGGGCGACCAGCCCCAGCATTTT.

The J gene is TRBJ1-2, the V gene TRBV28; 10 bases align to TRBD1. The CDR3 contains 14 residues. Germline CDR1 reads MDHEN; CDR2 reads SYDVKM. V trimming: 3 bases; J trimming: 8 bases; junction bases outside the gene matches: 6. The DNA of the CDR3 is TGTGCCAGCAGTTTGGGGACAGGGGCTCGCGGCTACACCTTC. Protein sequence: CASSLGTGARGYTF.

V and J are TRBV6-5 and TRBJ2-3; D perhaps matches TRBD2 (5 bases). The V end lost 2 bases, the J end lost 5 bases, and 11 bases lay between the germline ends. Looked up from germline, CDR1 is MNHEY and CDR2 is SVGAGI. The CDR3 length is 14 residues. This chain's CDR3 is CASSYPDGKDTQYF. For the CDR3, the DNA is TGTGCCAGCAGTTACCCGGACGGGAAAGATACGCAGTATTTT.

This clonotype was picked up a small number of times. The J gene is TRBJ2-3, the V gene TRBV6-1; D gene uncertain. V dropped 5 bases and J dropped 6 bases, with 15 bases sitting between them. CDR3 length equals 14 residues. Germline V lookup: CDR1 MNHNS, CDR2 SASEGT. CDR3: CASSPPLARDTQYF. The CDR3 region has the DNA TGTGCCAGCAGTCCACCTCTTGCCCGGGATACGCAGTATTTT.

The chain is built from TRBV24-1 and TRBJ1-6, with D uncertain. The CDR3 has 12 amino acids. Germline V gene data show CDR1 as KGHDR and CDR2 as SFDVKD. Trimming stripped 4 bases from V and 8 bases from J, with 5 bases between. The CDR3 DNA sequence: TGTGCCACCAGTGACGGGGATTCACCCCTCCACTTT. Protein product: CATSDGDSPLHF.

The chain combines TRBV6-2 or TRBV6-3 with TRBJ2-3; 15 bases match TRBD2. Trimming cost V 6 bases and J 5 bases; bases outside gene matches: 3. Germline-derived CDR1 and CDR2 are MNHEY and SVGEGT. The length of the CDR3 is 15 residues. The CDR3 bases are TGTGCCAGCAGCAAGGGACTAGCGGGAGGAGATACGCAGTATTTT. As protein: CASSKGLAGGDTQYF.

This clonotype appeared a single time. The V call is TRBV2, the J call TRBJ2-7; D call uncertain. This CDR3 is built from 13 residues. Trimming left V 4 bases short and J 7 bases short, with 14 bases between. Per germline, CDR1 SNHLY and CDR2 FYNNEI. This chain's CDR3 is CASSVWGSGEQYF. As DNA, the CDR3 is TGTGCCAGCAGTGTATGGGGATCTGGTGAGCAGTACTTC.

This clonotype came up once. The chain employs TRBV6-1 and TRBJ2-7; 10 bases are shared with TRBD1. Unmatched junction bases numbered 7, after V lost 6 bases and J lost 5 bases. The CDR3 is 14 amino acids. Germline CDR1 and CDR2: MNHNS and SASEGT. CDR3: CASSIDRGRDEQYF. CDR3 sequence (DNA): TGTGCCAGCAGCATCGACAGGGGGCGCGACGAGCAGTACTTC.